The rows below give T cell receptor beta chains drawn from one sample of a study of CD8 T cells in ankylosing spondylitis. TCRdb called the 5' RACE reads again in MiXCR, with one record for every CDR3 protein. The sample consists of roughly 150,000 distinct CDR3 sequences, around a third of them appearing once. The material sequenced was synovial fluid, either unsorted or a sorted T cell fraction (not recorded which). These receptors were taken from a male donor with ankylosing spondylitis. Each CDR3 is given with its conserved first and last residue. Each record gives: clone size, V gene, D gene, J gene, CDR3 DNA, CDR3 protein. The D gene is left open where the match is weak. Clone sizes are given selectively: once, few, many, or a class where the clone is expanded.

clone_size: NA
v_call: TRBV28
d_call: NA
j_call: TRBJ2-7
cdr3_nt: TGTGCCAGCAGTTCCCCGCCCGACGGCTACGAGCAGTACTTC
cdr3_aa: CASSSPPDGYEQYF

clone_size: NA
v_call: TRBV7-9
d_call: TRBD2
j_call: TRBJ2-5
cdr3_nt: TGTGCCAGCAGCCCGGGAGGGTTCGAGACCCAGTACTTC
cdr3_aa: CASSPGGFETQYF

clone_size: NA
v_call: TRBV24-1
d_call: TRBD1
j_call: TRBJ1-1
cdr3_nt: TGTGCCACCAGTGCGGGACAGAGTGAAGCTTTCTTT
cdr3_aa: CATSAGQSEAFF

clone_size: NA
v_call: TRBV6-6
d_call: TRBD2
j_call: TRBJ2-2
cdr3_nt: TGTGCCAGCAGTTACTATAGCGGGGGTGAGCTGTTTTTT
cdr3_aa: CASSYYSGGELFF

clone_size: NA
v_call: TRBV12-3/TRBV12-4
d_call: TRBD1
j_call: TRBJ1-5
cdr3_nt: TGTGCCAGCAGGACGGGACAGGGAGGGAATCAGCCCCAGCATTTT
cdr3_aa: CASRTGQGGNQPQHF

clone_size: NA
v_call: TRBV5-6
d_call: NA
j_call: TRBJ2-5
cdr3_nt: TGTGCCAGCAGCTCCAGGGGAGGCCTAGCGGTCCTGCCCCATCAAGAGACCCAGTACTTC
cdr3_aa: CASSSRGGLAVLPHQETQYF

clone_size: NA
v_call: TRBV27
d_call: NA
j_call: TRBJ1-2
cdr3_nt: TGTGCCAGCAGGGGGGAGTTGCGTGGCTACACCTTC
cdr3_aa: CASRGELRGYTF

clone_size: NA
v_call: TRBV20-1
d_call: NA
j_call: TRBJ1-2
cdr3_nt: TGCAGTGCAAAAAGTTGGGGGCCGGGGGGCTACACCTTC
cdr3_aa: CSAKSWGPGGYTF

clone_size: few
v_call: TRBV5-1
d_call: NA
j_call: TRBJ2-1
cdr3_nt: TGCGCCAGCACTCTCGGGCCAAACTCCTACAATGAGCAGTTCTTC
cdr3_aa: CASTLGPNSYNEQFF

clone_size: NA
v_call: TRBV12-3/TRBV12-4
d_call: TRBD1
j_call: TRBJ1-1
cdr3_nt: TGTGCCAGCAGTTCCGTGGGACAGGGGGACACTGAAGCTTTCTTT
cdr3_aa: CASSSVGQGDTEAFF

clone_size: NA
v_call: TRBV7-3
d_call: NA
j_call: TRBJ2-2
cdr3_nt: TGTGCCAGCGGTAGGAGCACCGGGGAGCTGTTTTTT
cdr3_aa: CASGRSTGELFF

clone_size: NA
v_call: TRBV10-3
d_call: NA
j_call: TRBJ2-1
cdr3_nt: TGTGCCATCAGTGGCGGGGATGAGCAGTTCTTC
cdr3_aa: CAISGGDEQFF

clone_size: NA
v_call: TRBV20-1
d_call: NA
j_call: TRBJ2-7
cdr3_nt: TGCAGTGCTAGGTCCCCCCCGGGGGTGGAGCAGTACTTC
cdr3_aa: CSARSPPGVEQYF

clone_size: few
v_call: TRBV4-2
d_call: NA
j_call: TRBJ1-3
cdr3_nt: TGTGCCAGCAGCCAAGAGAGGAATGGAAACACCATATATTTT
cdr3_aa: CASSQERNGNTIYF

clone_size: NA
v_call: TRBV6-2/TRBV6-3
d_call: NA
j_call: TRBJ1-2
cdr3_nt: TGTGCCAGCACCGATCAGGGACACATCTCTCTTCGCTATGGCTACACCTTC
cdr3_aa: CASTDQGHISLRYGYTF

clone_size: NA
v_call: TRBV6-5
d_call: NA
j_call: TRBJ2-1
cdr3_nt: TGTGCCAGCAGTTCGGGCGGGGCCTTCTCCTACAATGAGCAGTTCTTC
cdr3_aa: CASSSGGAFSYNEQFF

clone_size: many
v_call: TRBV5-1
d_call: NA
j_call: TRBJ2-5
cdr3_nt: TGCGCCAGCAGCTGGGTCCCGGGGCCCCAAGAGACCCAGTACTTC
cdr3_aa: CASSWVPGPQETQYF

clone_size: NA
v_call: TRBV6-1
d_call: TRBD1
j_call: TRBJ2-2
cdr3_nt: TGTGCCCGCGATCCGGACAGGGAAGGAGAAGAGACCGGGGAGCTGTTTTTT
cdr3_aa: CARDPDREGEETGELFF

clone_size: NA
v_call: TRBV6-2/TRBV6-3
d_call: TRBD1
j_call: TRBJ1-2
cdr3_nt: TGTGCCATCGACGATGGACAGGTTGAAGGCTACACCTTC
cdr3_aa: CAIDDGQVEGYTF

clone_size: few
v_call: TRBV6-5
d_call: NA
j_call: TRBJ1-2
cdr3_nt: TGTGCCAGCAGTTTTAGACAAGAAGATGGCTACACCTTC
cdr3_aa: CASSFRQEDGYTF

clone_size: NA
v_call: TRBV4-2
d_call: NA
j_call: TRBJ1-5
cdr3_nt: TGTGCCAGCAGCCAAGATCCCCGGGGGCAGGGGCCCCAGCATTTT
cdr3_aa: CASSQDPRGQGPQHF

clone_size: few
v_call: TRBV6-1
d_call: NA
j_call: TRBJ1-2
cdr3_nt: TGTGCCAGCGAATTGGGCTACACCTTC
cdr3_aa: CASELGYTF